Following are 29 T cell receptor beta chains from one sample sequenced in a study of human T cells and chemical hapten exposure. Each CDR3 protein gets one entry after TCRdb re-called the RACE reads with MiXCR. The table has 270,000 or so distinct CDR3 sequences, 7.5% to 9% seen once; the top ten hold around 1.2%. The time point here: pre-sensitization, week 0. Treatment reported: therapeutic diphenylcyclopropenone sensitization with weekly scalp DPC. The sequencing used whole blood, collected in connection with sensitization to the hapten diphenylcyclopropenone (DPC). Every receptor here comes from a man younger than 35 with alopecia areata. Some clones in this sample may be carry-over from other donors' samples.

This clonotype has more than one count but fewer than ten. The chain combines TRBV5-1 with TRBJ2-1; 8 bases map to TRBD2. This CDR3 region has 14 residues. Germline assignment: CDR1 SGHRS and CDR2 YFSETQ. The J segment lost 8 bases and the V segment lost 6 bases, leaving 10 bases of the junction unmatched. The CDR3 DNA reads as TGCGCCAGCAAAATAGCGGGACTCCCCCATGAGCAGTTCTTC. Its translation: CASKIAGLPHEQFF.

This clonotype was detected only a few times. The chain carries TRBV7-2 and TRBJ1-1; D ambiguous. This CDR3 has 14 residues. V was pared by 1 base and J by 1 base, with 7 bases between. The germline gives CDR1 SGHTA, CDR2 FQGNSA. The DNA of the CDR3 is TGTGCCAGCAGCTTAGTGGCGGCGAACACTGAAGCTTTCTTT. Protein sequence: CASSLVAANTEAFF.

The chain combines TRBV9 with TRBJ2-2; TRBD2 is a possible D gene (5 bases). Between the trimmed V and J ends, which lost 0 bases and 7 bases, there was a span of 19 bases. The germline V gene encodes CDR1 SGDLS and CDR2 YYNGEE. The CDR3 sequence is 17 residues long. CDR3 protein: CASSVDLTTSIGGELFF. The CDR3, as DNA: TGTGCCAGCAGCGTAGATCTGACTACAAGCATAGGCGGGGAGCTGTTTTTT.

This clonotype came up many times. The rearrangement joins TRBV9 to TRBJ1-1, with D maybe TRBD1 (5 bases). This CDR3 is 16 amino acids long. Germline assignment: CDR1 SGDLS and CDR2 YYNGEE. Deletions cut 3 bases from V and 0 bases from J, with 15 bases between. CDR3 region: CASSASGAAMNTEAFF. The CDR3 DNA sequence: TGTGCCAGCAGCGCGAGTGGGGCGGCAATGAACACTGAAGCTTTCTTT. The entire variable domain, with the rest obtained from reference TRBV9 and TRBJ1-1, is as follows: DSGVTQTPKHLITATGQRVTLRCSPRSGDLSVYWYQQSLDQGLQFLIQYYNGEERAKGNILERFSAQQFPDLHSELNLSSLELGDSALYFCASSASGAAMNTEAFFGQGTRLTVV.

In this sample, this clonotype turned up a few times. For the CDR3, the DNA is TGCGCCAGCAGCCCGGAGGGGGCCCCGGAAGCTTTCTTT. Its protein is CASSPEGAPEAFF. The chain employs TRBV4-1 and TRBJ1-1; 7 nucleotides match TRBD1. CDR1 and CDR2 from the germline V gene are MGHRA and YSYEKL. CDR3 size: 13 residues. J was trimmed by 8 bases and V by 4 bases; bases with no gene match: 7.

V usage is TRBV5-5 and J usage is TRBJ1-5, with 9 bases aligning to TRBD1. CDR1 is SGHKS and CDR2 is YYEKEE in the germline V gene (reference sequence). V shed 4 bases and J 2 bases; nucleotides not matched to a gene: 7. CDR3 length: 16 residues. CDR3 DNA sequence: TGTGCCAGCAGCCGTCGGACAGGGGATGGCAATCAGCCCCAGCATTTT. Translated, it gives CASSRRTGDGNQPQHF.

The chain employs TRBV11-2 and TRBJ2-1; 8 positions match TRBD2. V trimming: 3 bases; J trimming: 6 bases; junction bases outside the gene matches: 7. The CDR3 is 15 residues long. Germline V gene lookup returns CDR1 SGHAT and CDR2 FQNNGV. The CDR3 DNA reads TGTGCCAGCAGCTTGTCCACCGGGACTAGCAATGAGCAGTTCTTC. It encodes CASSLSTGTSNEQFF.

V is TRBV6-5 and J is TRBJ2-7; D might be TRBD2 (6 bases). The CDR3 consists of 15 residues. Per the germline V gene, CDR1 is MNHEY and CDR2 is SVGAGI. The V and J ends lost 6 bases and 0 bases respectively, with 15 bases between them. CDR3 amino acids: CASSPFAGSSYEQYF. DNA for the CDR3: TGTGCCAGCAGCCCCTTCGCGGGGAGCTCCTACGAGCAGTACTTC.

This clonotype was seen a few times. V usage is TRBV7-9 and J usage is TRBJ1-4; D is uncertain. Germline assignment: CDR1 SEHNR and CDR2 FQNEAQ (reference sequence). CDR3 length equals 13 residues. V dropped 6 bases and J dropped 7 bases, with 12 bases sitting between them. CDR3 sequence (DNA): TGTGCCAGCAGTTCCACGGATTTTGAAAAACTGTTTTTT. Amino acid sequence: CASSSTDFEKLFF.

This clonotype was observed a handful of times. The chain joins TRBV7-2 to TRBJ1-1; no clear D gene. Germline V gene lookup returns CDR1 SGHTA and CDR2 FQGNSA. Trimming took off 5 bases at V and 6 bases at J, with 7 bases between the two ends. The CDR3 length is 11 residues. Here the CDR3 reads CASSNQAEAFF. In DNA form, the CDR3 reads TGTGCCAGCAGCAACCAGGCTGAAGCTTTCTTT.

This CDR3 is CASSLAYADTNYGYTF. The CDR3 DNA reads TGTGCCAGCAGCTTAGCGTATGCGGATACTAACTATGGCTACACCTTC. This rearrangement joins TRBV7-9 to TRBJ1-2, with D uncertain. This CDR3 comprises 16 residues. Germline CDR1 SEHNR, CDR2 FQNEAQ (reference sequence). V lost 0 bases and J 0 bases, leaving 11 bases between the germline ends.

This sequence joins TRBV12-3 or TRBV12-4 and TRBJ2-2; D is undetermined. Trimming took off 4 bases at V and 0 bases at J, with 9 bases between the two ends. The CDR3 extends over 15 amino acids. The CDR3 coding sequence is TGTGCCAGCAGTTCCCCTCTCACGAACACCGGGGAGCTGTTTTTT. Residues: CASSSPLTNTGELFF.

This clonotype came up many times. This chain uses TRBV6-2 or TRBV6-3 with TRBJ2-4; tentative D call: TRBD2 (6 bases). The CDR3 runs to 16 residues. V lost 5 bases, J lost 3 bases, and 17 bases lay in between. Germline V gene lookup returns CDR1 MNHEY and CDR2 SVGEGT. For the CDR3, the DNA is TGTGCCAGCAGTCCCTCACCGGGACTGGGCAAAAACATTCAGTACTTC. Translation gives CASSPSPGLGKNIQYF.

The rearrangement uses TRBV5-1 and TRBJ1-1; 8 bases map to TRBD1. This CDR3 region has 16 residues. Per germline, CDR1 SGHRS and CDR2 YFSETQ. V lost 4 bases to trimming and J lost 0 bases; unmatched junction nucleotides: 8. The CDR3 protein is CASSLNGQGLNTEAFF. CDR3 nucleotides: TGCGCCAGCAGCCTTAACGGACAGGGTCTGAACACTGAAGCTTTCTTT.

This chain's CDR3 is CASSSIDVPGTDTQYF. The CDR3 DNA reads as TGTGCCAGCAGCTCAATTGACGTTCCGGGGACAGATACGCAGTATTTT. The chain uses TRBV5-6 and TRBJ2-3, with D possibly TRBD2 on 5 matching bases. The length of the CDR3 is 16 residues. CDR1 SGHDT and CDR2 YYEEEE come from the germline V gene. Trimming took off 3 bases at V and 3 bases at J, with 17 bases between the two ends.

This clonotype was recorded at least ten times. The rearrangement uses TRBV4-1 and TRBJ1-1; the match to TRBD1 covers 7 bases. Germline CDR1 MGHRA, CDR2 YSYEKL. Trimming cost V 3 bases and J 0 bases; bases outside gene matches: 10. The CDR3 extends over 17 amino acids. CDR3 sequence reads: CASSQNLLTGMNTEAFF. The CDR3, as DNA: TGCGCCAGCAGCCAGAATTTATTGACAGGGATGAACACTGAAGCTTTCTTT.

A few counts support this clonotype. This sequence joins TRBV12-3 or TRBV12-4 and TRBJ2-7, with D possibly matching TRBD2 (6 bases). The CDR3 has 14 residues. Trimming cost V 3 bases and J 4 bases, with 13 bases left between them. This chain's CDR3 is CASSFGTGRYEQYF. The CDR3 DNA follows: TGTGCCAGCAGTTTCGGGACTGGGAGATACGAGCAGTACTTC.

This chain uses TRBV29-1 with TRBJ2-1; 7 nucleotides agree with TRBD1. CDR3 size: 15 residues. Trimming cost V 6 bases and J 5 bases; bases outside gene matches: 13. CDR1 SQVTM and CDR2 ANQGSEA come from the germline V gene. The CDR3 bases are TGCAGCGTCGCCATTGACAGGGTCGGTAACAATGAGCAGTTCTTC. Translating gives CSVAIDRVGNNEQFF.

The table lists this clonotype with many counts. This chain joins TRBV7-3 and TRBJ2-3, with D perhaps matching TRBD1 (6 bases). CDR1 and CDR2 from the germline V gene are SGHTA and FQGTGA. Trimming removed 4 bases from V and 2 bases from J, with 13 bases in between. CDR3 length equals 15 residues. The CDR3 DNA follows: TGTGCCAGCAGCTCAAGAGGGGGAAACACAGATACGCAGTATTTT. It is translated as CASSSRGGNTDTQYF.

At least ten counts were recorded for this clonotype. The chain couples TRBV25-1 to TRBJ1-5, with 7 bases matching TRBD1. CDR3 length equals 15 residues. CDR1 MGHDK and CDR2 SYGVNS come from the germline V gene. J lost 5 bases, V lost 4 bases, and 8 bases had no gene match. This CDR3 is CASSGDTGEHQPQHF. The DNA of the CDR3 is TGTGCCAGCAGTGGGGATACAGGGGAACATCAGCCCCAGCATTTT.

This clonotype showed up just a few times. The DNA for the CDR3 is TGTGCCAGCAGCGGACAGGGGCGGGGGGCCTACAATGAGCAGTTCTTC. Its protein is CASSGQGRGAYNEQFF. The V and J genes are TRBV5-5 and TRBJ2-1; possibly TRBD1 for D (9 bases). This CDR3 contains 16 residues. Trimming cost V 4 bases and J 2 bases, with 16 bases left between them. Germline V gene lookup returns CDR1 SGHKS and CDR2 YYEKEE (reference sequence).

This clonotype was seen only a few times. V usage is TRBV5-6 and J usage is TRBJ2-3, with unresolved D. Between the trimmed V and J ends, which lost 1 base and 4 bases, there was a span of 16 bases. The CDR3 is 16 residues long. In germline, CDR1 is SGHDT, CDR2 YYEEEE. CDR3 sequence: CASSLYRVSVADTQYF. CDR3 DNA: TGTGCCAGCAGCTTGTATAGGGTTTCCGTCGCAGATACGCAGTATTTT.

This clonotype was seen many times. This sequence joins TRBV11-2 and TRBJ1-2; D is unclear. Germline assignment: CDR1 SGHAT and CDR2 FQNNGV. The V end lost 6 bases, the J end lost 5 bases, and 19 bases lay between the germline ends. The CDR3 contains 15 residues. The CDR3 is CASRPGQSRDYGYTF. CDR3 bases: TGTGCCAGCAGGCCCGGGCAGTCTAGGGATTATGGCTACACCTTC.

The genes are TRBV6-1 and TRBJ2-5; 7 bases match TRBD2. After removal of 10 bases from V and 4 bases from J, the junction contained 15 bases not matched to a gene. Per the germline V gene, CDR1 is MNHNS and CDR2 is SASEGT. This CDR3 contains 15 residues. CDR3 sequence reads: CATSLLSGMRETQYF. In nucleotides, the CDR3 is TGTGCCACCTCCCTCCTGAGCGGGATGAGAGAGACCCAGTACTTC.

The sample holds many counts of this clonotype. The chain has TRBV12-5 and TRBJ1-5, with 10 bases that match TRBD1. Germline-derived CDR1 and CDR2 are LGHNT and FRNRAP. V gave up 0 bases and J gave up 4 bases; unmatched junction bases: 6. The CDR3 extends over 17 amino acids. This CDR3 is CASGLVLGQGTNQPQHF. For the CDR3, the DNA is TGTGCTAGTGGTTTGGTACTGGGACAGGGGACAAATCAGCCCCAGCATTTT.

The chain employs TRBV6-2 or TRBV6-3 and TRBJ1-5; D not resolved. The CDR3 is made up of 16 amino acids. With 0 bases removed from V and 3 bases from J, the gap between germline ends came to 12 bases. Germline CDR1 MNHEY, CDR2 SVGEGT. CDR3: CASSYSRSAFNQPQHF. The CDR3 DNA sequence: TGTGCCAGCAGTTACTCGAGGTCTGCCTTCAATCAGCCCCAGCATTTT.

The chain combines TRBV20-1 with TRBJ1-2, with TRBD1 matching 7 bases. This CDR3 is 13 amino acids long. The V segment lost 4 bases and the J segment 7 bases; nucleotides outside the gene matches: 9. Germline V gene lookup returns CDR1 DFQATT and CDR2 SNEGSKA (reference sequence). The CDR3 nucleotides read TGCAGTGCTACCCTGGACAGGCAAGGTGGCTACACCTTC. Encoded protein: CSATLDRQGGYTF.

The chain links TRBV5-1 to TRBJ1-1, with D tentatively TRBD1 (6 bases). The germline V and J ends were trimmed by 2 bases and 1 base, with 12 bases remaining between them. Germline CDR1 is SGHRS and CDR2 is YFSETQ. CDR3 size: 15 residues. The CDR3 bases are TGCGCCAGCAGCTTACAAGGACAGCCGAACACTGAAGCTTTCTTT. Its translation is CASSLQGQPNTEAFF.

The sample holds many counts of this clonotype. CDR3 protein: CASSWTGYGYTF. CDR3 in DNA: TGTGCCAGCAGCTGGACAGGCTATGGCTACACCTTC. V usage is TRBV11-2 and J usage is TRBJ1-2, with TRBD1 identical over 7 bases. This CDR3 spans 12 amino acids. Looked up from germline, CDR1 is SGHAT and CDR2 is FQNNGV. The junction had 0 bases not matched to a gene; V was cut back by 4 bases and J by 4 bases.